A selection of T cell receptor beta chains follows, all from one sample in a study of blood T cell repertoires in COVID-19. Sequenced by immunoSEQ multiplex PCR; TCRdb stores in-frame clones only, minus some. The sample shows some 150,000 clones, 65% to 90% of them seen only once. Specimen: peripheral blood. Receptors originate from a woman between 45 and 60 years old in a cohort sampled during active or convalescent COVID-19. Both conserved end residues are part of each CDR3. Each record gives: D gene, clone size, J gene, V gene, CDR3 DNA, CDR3 protein. A D gene is named only where the DNA matches it firmly. Size tells how often a clone was seen (once, few, many) or the class of an expanded clone, and some rows leave it out.

D: -; size: -; J: TRBJ2-7; V: TRBV3-1/TRBV3-2; DNA: TGTGCCAGCAGCCAATACCCGGGATCCTACGAGCAGTACTTC; CDR3: CASSQYPGSYEQYF
D: TRBD1; size: -; J: TRBJ2-1; V: TRBV19; DNA: TGTGCCACTGGGGACAGGGGGTCACCTTTTTCCTACAATGAGCAGTTCTTC; CDR3: CATGDRGSPFSYNEQFF
D: TRBD1; size: -; J: TRBJ2-3; V: TRBV18; DNA: TGTGCCAGCTCACATGACGGGACAGGGTTGCCAGATACGCAGTATTTT; CDR3: CASSHDGTGLPDTQYF
D: TRBD1; size: -; J: TRBJ2-1; V: TRBV11-2; DNA: TGTGCCAGCAGCTTAGACGGGGACAGGGGTCGAGAGCAGTTCTTC; CDR3: CASSLDGDRGREQFF
D: -; size: -; J: TRBJ1-1; V: TRBV19; DNA: TGTGCCAGTAGCCGCCGGACAGCGAACACTGAAGCTTTCTTT; CDR3: CASSRRTANTEAFF
D: TRBD1; size: -; J: TRBJ2-1; V: TRBV11-3; DNA: TGTGCCAGCAGCTCAACCGGGACAGGGCGTTTAGATGAGCAGTTCTTC; CDR3: CASSSTGTGRLDEQFF
D: TRBD1; size: -; J: TRBJ1-1; V: TRBV15; DNA: TGTGCCACCAGCTCTACAGGGGCGGGTGAAGCTTTCTTT; CDR3: CATSSTGAGEAFF
D: TRBD2; size: -; J: TRBJ2-5; V: TRBV4-1; DNA: TGCGCCAGCAGCCAGGAGCGGGGGACAGAGACCCAGTACTTC; CDR3: CASSQERGTETQYF
D: -; size: -; J: TRBJ2-7; V: TRBV6-1; DNA: TGTGCCAGCAGTGACAGGGGTTATGGGCAGTACTTC; CDR3: CASSDRGYGQYF
D: TRBD2; size: -; J: TRBJ2-3; V: TRBV11-2; DNA: TGTGCCAGCAGCGCGGGGGGGCCAAGCACAGATACGCAGTATTTT; CDR3: CASSAGGPSTDTQYF
D: TRBD1; size: -; J: TRBJ1-2; V: TRBV10-3; DNA: TGTGCCATCAAGGGGGCCAGGGGTCATGGCTACACCTTC; CDR3: CAIKGARGHGYTF
D: -; size: -; J: TRBJ1-5; V: TRBV3-1/TRBV3-2; DNA: TGTGCCAGCAGCCAAGCTCAGGGTCAGCCCCAGCATTTT; CDR3: CASSQAQGQPQHF
D: -; size: -; J: TRBJ1-1; V: TRBV6-5; DNA: TGTGCCAGCAGTCCAAGCGTGTCGGGGGACACTGAAGCTTTCTTT; CDR3: CASSPSVSGDTEAFF
D: -; size: few; J: TRBJ1-1; V: TRBV4-1; DNA: TGCGCCAGCAGCCAACTAGATCTCTTGCCGGGGGACACTGAAGCTTTCTTT; CDR3: CASSQLDLLPGDTEAFF
D: -; size: -; J: TRBJ1-2; V: TRBV20-1; DNA: TGCAGTGCTAGTGTTGGGGCCTATGGCTACACCTTC; CDR3: CSASVGAYGYTF
D: TRBD1; size: -; J: TRBJ2-3; V: TRBV4-1; DNA: TGCGCCAGCAGCCAAGCTCCCCCTCGACAGGGATCGCAGTATTTT; CDR3: CASSQAPPRQGSQYF
D: -; size: -; J: TRBJ1-1; V: TRBV19; DNA: TGTGCCAGTAGTAACCGGGGATACACTGAAGCTTTCTTT; CDR3: CASSNRGYTEAFF
D: TRBD2; size: -; J: TRBJ2-3; V: TRBV4-3; DNA: TGCGCCAGCAGCCAAGATCGGGGGGCAGATACGCAGTATTTT; CDR3: CASSQDRGADTQYF
D: TRBD1; size: -; J: TRBJ1-1; V: TRBV18; DNA: TGTGCCAGCTCATTCCCGCGCGGGACAGCTAACACTGAAGCTTTCTTT; CDR3: CASSFPRGTANTEAFF
D: TRBD2; size: once; J: TRBJ2-5; V: TRBV6-4; DNA: TGTGCCAGCAGTGACCGAGCGGGGGGGCAAGAGACCCAGTACTTC; CDR3: CASSDRAGGQETQYF
D: -; size: -; J: TRBJ2-2; V: TRBV19; DNA: TGTGCCACCCAGTCGAGGACTGATGGGTACACCGGGGAGCTGTTTTTT; CDR3: CATQSRTDGYTGELFF
D: TRBD1; size: -; J: TRBJ2-7; V: TRBV19; DNA: TGTGCCAGCTCCGGACAGGGCTACGAGCAGTACTTC; CDR3: CASSGQGYEQYF
D: TRBD1; size: -; J: TRBJ2-2; V: TRBV11-2; DNA: TGTGCCAGCAGGAGTAGACAGGGAGACACCGGGGAGCTGTTTTTT; CDR3: CASRSRQGDTGELFF
D: TRBD2; size: -; J: TRBJ2-2; V: TRBV9; DNA: TGTGCCAGCAGCGTAGGGACTAGCGGGGGATATACCGGGGAGCTGTTTTTT; CDR3: CASSVGTSGGYTGELFF
D: -; size: -; J: TRBJ2-6; V: TRBV3-1/TRBV3-2; DNA: TGTGCCAGCAGCCGGGCCCTCTCTGGGGCCAACGTCCTGACTTTC; CDR3: CASSRALSGANVLTF
D: -; size: once; J: TRBJ1-3; V: TRBV6-1; DNA: TGTGCCAGCAGATCCACAGGTTCTGGAAACACCATATATTTT; CDR3: CASRSTGSGNTIYF
D: -; size: -; J: TRBJ2-3; V: TRBV5-1; DNA: TGCGCCAGCAAAGAAGTAGGCACAGATACGCAGTATTTT; CDR3: CASKEVGTDTQYF
D: TRBD1; size: few; J: TRBJ2-7; V: TRBV19; DNA: TGTGCCAGTAGTCCGACCGGACAGGGTCTATACGAGCAGTACTTC; CDR3: CASSPTGQGLYEQYF
D: -; size: -; J: TRBJ2-7; V: TRBV3-1/TRBV3-2; DNA: TGTGCCAGCAGCCGCGTTTCCTACGAGCAGTACTTC; CDR3: CASSRVSYEQYF
D: TRBD1; size: -; J: TRBJ1-5; V: TRBV27; DNA: TGTGCCAGCAGACTACAGGGGTTTGGGCAGCCCCAGCATTTT; CDR3: CASRLQGFGQPQHF
D: TRBD1; size: few; J: TRBJ1-2; V: TRBV20-1; DNA: TGCAGTGCTAGTTCACAGGGGGTAGTGTATGGTGGCTACACCTTC; CDR3: CSASSQGVVYGGYTF
D: -; size: -; J: TRBJ2-7; V: TRBV15; DNA: TGTGCCACCAGCAGAGCGGGGGATTACTACGAGCAGTACTTC; CDR3: CATSRAGDYYEQYF
D: TRBD1; size: -; J: TRBJ2-5; V: TRBV24-1; DNA: TGTGCCACCAGCCGCCGGGACAGGGGGCTTGAGACCCAGTACTTC; CDR3: CATSRRDRGLETQYF
D: TRBD2; size: -; J: TRBJ2-3; V: TRBV30; DNA: TGTGCCTGCATAGCGGGGGGGAGCACAGATACGCAGTATTTT; CDR3: CACIAGGSTDTQYF
D: TRBD1; size: -; J: TRBJ2-3; V: TRBV19; DNA: TGTGCCAGTAGTGAATACAGGGGAGACACAGATACGCAGTATTTT; CDR3: CASSEYRGDTDTQYF
D: -; size: -; J: TRBJ2-7; V: TRBV5-1; DNA: TGCGCCAGCAGCTTGGCCCCGCAGGTAACCTACGAGCAGTACTTC; CDR3: CASSLAPQVTYEQYF
D: -; size: -; J: TRBJ2-7; V: TRBV6-5; DNA: TGTGCCAGCAAAACGGGGGGCCTGAGCTCCTACGAGCAGTACTTC; CDR3: CASKTGGLSSYEQYF
D: -; size: once; J: TRBJ1-2; V: TRBV24-1; DNA: TGTGCCACCAGTGCCCCCCAGGCCTATGGCTACACCTTC; CDR3: CATSAPQAYGYTF
D: -; size: few; J: TRBJ2-7; V: TRBV6-5; DNA: TGTGCCATAGAAAATCCCGGGAGCTCCTACGAGCAGTACTTC; CDR3: CAIENPGSSYEQYF
D: TRBD2; size: -; J: TRBJ2-3; V: TRBV19; DNA: TGTGCCAGTAGTTGGCTAGCGGGGGGCTCTCCTAGCACAGATACGCAGTATTTT; CDR3: CASSWLAGGSPSTDTQYF
D: -; size: many; J: TRBJ2-1; V: TRBV10-3; DNA: TGTGCCATCAGTGAGGACAGCAATGAGCAGTTCTTC; CDR3: CAISEDSNEQFF
D: TRBD1; size: -; J: TRBJ1-2; V: TRBV5-4; DNA: TGTGCCAGCAGCTTGGTGGGGGACCAGGGGGGCTATGGCTACACCTTC; CDR3: CASSLVGDQGGYGYTF
D: TRBD2; size: -; J: TRBJ2-3; V: TRBV30; DNA: TGTGCCTGGAGTGCGCGGGGGGCGGGAGATACGCAGTATTTT; CDR3: CAWSARGAGDTQYF
D: TRBD1; size: -; J: TRBJ2-7; V: TRBV9; DNA: TGTGCCAGCAGCGTAGATGGACAGGCGTACGAGCAGTACTTC; CDR3: CASSVDGQAYEQYF
D: -; size: few; J: TRBJ2-3; V: TRBV12-5; DNA: TGTGCTAGTGGTTTGGCCGCTAGTAATTCATATACGCAGTATTTT; CDR3: CASGLAASNSYTQYF
D: -; size: -; J: TRBJ1-1; V: TRBV27; DNA: TGTGCCAGCAGTTTTGGCAGGGAGGCCACTGAAGCTTTCTTT; CDR3: CASSFGREATEAFF
D: -; size: -; J: TRBJ2-6; V: TRBV3-1/TRBV3-2; DNA: TGTGCCAGCAGCCAACTCGGACAAGTTGGGGCCAACGTCCTGACTTTC; CDR3: CASSQLGQVGANVLTF
D: -; size: -; J: TRBJ1-1; V: TRBV25-1; DNA: TGTGCCAGCAGTGACACGACTCCACAGAACACTGAAGCTTTCTTT; CDR3: CASSDTTPQNTEAFF
D: TRBD1; size: -; J: TRBJ1-4; V: TRBV7-9; DNA: TGTGCCAGCAGCCCGCTTGGGACAGGGGCCGAAAAACTGTTTTTT; CDR3: CASSPLGTGAEKLFF
D: -; size: -; J: TRBJ2-1; V: TRBV16; DNA: TGTGCCAGCAGTCCCGGACTTCCGAGCTCCTACAATGAGCAGTTCTTC; CDR3: CASSPGLPSSYNEQFF
D: -; size: -; J: TRBJ1-3; V: TRBV30; DNA: TGTGCCTGGAGGGAGGGAAACACCATATATTTT; CDR3: CAWREGNTIYF
D: -; size: -; J: TRBJ1-1; V: TRBV30; DNA: TGTGCCTGGAGTGTACGCTCATTTAATGGCCGACTCGAAGCTTTCTTT; CDR3: CAWSVRSFNGRLEAFF
D: TRBD1; size: -; J: TRBJ2-1; V: TRBV27; DNA: TGTGCCAGCAGTTTATTCAACAGGGGTTATGAGCAGTTCTTC; CDR3: CASSLFNRGYEQFF
D: -; size: -; J: TRBJ2-2; V: TRBV5-1; DNA: TGCGCCAGCAGCTGGACGGGGTCTTTCGACACCGGGGAGCTGTTTTTT; CDR3: CASSWTGSFDTGELFF
D: -; size: -; J: TRBJ1-2; V: TRBV18; DNA: TGTGCCAGCTCACCTTCGTTCCCCGGGGGAGCTAACTATGGCTACACCTTC; CDR3: CASSPSFPGGANYGYTF
D: TRBD1; size: -; J: TRBJ2-2; V: TRBV7-9; DNA: TGTGCCAGCAGCTTAGCCGGACAGGGGAGGTCCACCGGGGAGCTGTTTTTT; CDR3: CASSLAGQGRSTGELFF
D: TRBD2; size: -; J: TRBJ2-3; V: TRBV3-1/TRBV3-2; DNA: TGTGCCAGCAGCCACAGTCTAGCGGTGGGCACAGATACGCAGTATTTT; CDR3: CASSHSLAVGTDTQYF
D: -; size: few; J: TRBJ2-7; V: TRBV4-3; DNA: TGCGCCAGCAGCCAATATGCGCGGGGTACCTACGAGCAGTACTTC; CDR3: CASSQYARGTYEQYF
D: TRBD1; size: -; J: TRBJ1-2; V: TRBV4-1; DNA: TGCGCCAGCAGCCATAAGGGGGCAGTAGTAGGCTACACCTTC; CDR3: CASSHKGAVVGYTF